The 12 T cell receptor beta chains reported below all come from one sample, sequenced in a study of CD8+CD57+ T cells in acquired aplastic anemia. Profiling that covered TCR beta VDJ and CDR3 relied on genomic DNA as its template. Each CDR3 protein is one row after TCRdb ran MiXCR on the reads. This sample carries 300,000 or so distinct CDR3 sequences, approximately 58% of them seen once, and the ten largest clones take 1.3%. Patients who underwent sequencing had shown CD8+CD57+ cell expansion by flow cytometry. Sequencing input: sorted CD4+, CD8+, or CD8+CD57+ T cells (not recorded which) from PBMCs. Receptors originate from a human donor with aplastic anemia.

This clonotype was counted once. The chain couples TRBV2 to TRBJ2-1; TRBD1 is a possible D gene (5 bases). Germline CDR1 SNHLY, CDR2 FYNNEI. Trimming took 6 bases from V and 0 from J, leaving 9 bases between them. CDR3 length: 14 residues. CDR3 sequence reads: CASRADSSYNEQFF. CDR3 bases: TGTGCCAGCAGGGCCGACAGCTCCTACAATGAGCAGTTCTTC.

The chain employs TRBV6-2 or TRBV6-3 and TRBJ2-7; tentatively, D is TRBD1 or TRBD2 (5 bases each). V was clipped by 3 bases and J by 1 base, with 13 bases between them. The germline V gene encodes CDR1 MNHEY and CDR2 SVGEGT. The CDR3 runs 15 residues. The CDR3 loop reads CASSYPGPVSYEQYF. The CDR3 DNA is TGTGCCAGCAGTTATCCGGGACCGGTGTCCTACGAGCAGTACTTC.

The chain couples TRBV29-1 to TRBJ2-1, with 7 bases aligning to TRBD2. The V segment lost 4 bases and the J segment 4 bases; nucleotides outside the gene matches: 4. CDR1 is SQVTM and CDR2 is ANQGSEA in the germline V gene. The CDR3 runs 13 residues. CDR3 loop: CSVGRGLYNEQFF. In DNA form, the CDR3 reads TGCAGCGTTGGTAGGGGACTATACAATGAGCAGTTCTTC.

This clonotype was found once. V and J are TRBV7-9 and TRBJ1-5; D remains unclear. Trimming stripped 2 bases from V and 5 bases from J, with 7 bases between. The CDR3 runs 13 residues. The germline V gene encodes CDR1 SEHNR and CDR2 FQNEAQ (reference sequence). CDR3 sequence: CASSLKTDQPQHF. In DNA form, the CDR3 reads TGTGCCAGCAGCTTAAAGACGGATCAGCCCCAGCATTTT.

The V call is TRBV7-3, the J call TRBJ2-1; 12 positions match TRBD2. Germline CDR1 and CDR2: SGHTA and FQGTGA. The trim removed 5 bases at V and 1 base at J, leaving 3 bases unmatched. The CDR3 covers 16 residues. CDR3 sequence (DNA): TGTGCCAGCAGCCCGGGGACTAGCGGGTCCTACAATGAGCAGTTCTTC. Amino acids: CASSPGTSGSYNEQFF.

This clonotype was recorded at least ten times. The rearrangement joins TRBV3-1 to TRBJ2-5; 12 bases map to TRBD2. Losses at the gene ends were 3 bases for V and 5 bases for J; bases not matched to a gene: 10. Looked up from germline, CDR1 is LGHDT and CDR2 is YNNKEL (reference sequence). This CDR3 has 17 amino acids. The CDR3, as DNA: TGTGCCAGCAGCCAGCAGCTCCTAGCGGGAGGGGGGGAGACCCAGTACTTC. Protein product: CASSQQLLAGGGETQYF.

Points on this clonotype: At one of its ends the junction is not consistent with the germline gene, which may arise from a read error. The chain carries TRBV7-8 and TRBJ1-2; D may be TRBD1 (5 bases). The CDR3 is 14 residues long. The germline V gene encodes CDR1 SGHVS and CDR2 FQNEAQ. The CDR3 reads CANSLTGLAGGYTF. In DNA, the CDR3 is TGTGCCAACAGCTTAACAGGCCTGGCGGGAGGCTACACCTTC.

The sample holds a few counts of this clonotype. A read error may explain this, as a much larger clone is one base away. Here the CDR3 reads CASSEDPANTGELFF. In DNA, the CDR3 is TGTGCCAGCAGCGAGGACCCCGCGAACACCGGGGAGCTGTTTTTT. The chain is built from TRBV7-9 and TRBJ2-2; D gene uncertain. Germline assignment: CDR1 SEHNR and CDR2 FQNEAQ (reference sequence). The length of the CDR3 is 15 residues. The V end was cut by 5 bases, the J end by 0 bases, with 10 bases between.

In its sample, this clonotype was seen a few times. This sequence joins TRBV7-7 and TRBJ2-1; 12 bases line up with TRBD1. Germline V gene lookup returns CDR1 SSHAT and CDR2 FNYEAQ (reference sequence). CDR3 length equals 16 residues. Trimming at V came to 5 bases and at J to 5 bases, leaving 7 bases not matched to a gene. CDR3 region: CASSTGTGGFHNEQFF. The CDR3 nucleotides read TGTGCCAGCAGCACCGGGACAGGGGGCTTCCACAATGAGCAGTTCTTC.

This chain uses TRBV19 with TRBJ2-1; 8 bases are shared with TRBD2. CDR1 and CDR2 (germline): LNHDA, SQIVND (reference sequence). J gave up 9 bases and V 9 bases, and 13 bases lay outside the gene matches. CDR3 length: 14 amino acids. CDR3 region: CASSLGRGGTEQFF. The CDR3 DNA follows: TGTGCCAGCAGCTTAGGTCGGGGGGGCACTGAGCAGTTCTTC.

The chain is built from TRBV7-2 and TRBJ2-3, with 7 bases fitting TRBD2. The CDR3 totals 13 residues. Germline V lookup: CDR1 SGHTA, CDR2 FQGNSA. V shed 1 base, J shed 8 bases, and the junction held 3 bases outside the gene matches. The CDR3 DNA follows: TGTGCCAGCAGCTTAGGACTAGCCGGTACGCAGTATTTT. Its protein product is CASSLGLAGTQYF.

The chain carries TRBV19 and TRBJ2-1, with D possibly TRBD2 on 6 matching bases. Germline V lookup: CDR1 LNHDA, CDR2 SQIVND (reference sequence). The V end was cut by 0 bases, the J end by 0 bases, with 9 bases between. CDR3 length equals 16 residues. The DNA for the CDR3 is TGTGCCAGTAGTATAGACGGGAGCCTCTCCTACAATGAGCAGTTCTTC. It specifies CASSIDGSLSYNEQFF.